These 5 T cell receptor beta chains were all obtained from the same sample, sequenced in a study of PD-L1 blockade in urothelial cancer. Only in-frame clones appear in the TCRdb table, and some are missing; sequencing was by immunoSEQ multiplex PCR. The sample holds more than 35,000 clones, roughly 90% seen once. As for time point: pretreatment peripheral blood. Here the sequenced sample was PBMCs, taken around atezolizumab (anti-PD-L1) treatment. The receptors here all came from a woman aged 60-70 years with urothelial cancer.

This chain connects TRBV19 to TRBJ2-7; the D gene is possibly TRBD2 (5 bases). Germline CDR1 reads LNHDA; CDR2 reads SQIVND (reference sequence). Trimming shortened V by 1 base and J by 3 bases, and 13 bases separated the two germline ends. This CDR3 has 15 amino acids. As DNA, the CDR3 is TGTGCCAGTAGTATAGCCTTGACTACCCACTACGAGCAGTACTTC. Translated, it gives CASSIALTTHYEQYF.

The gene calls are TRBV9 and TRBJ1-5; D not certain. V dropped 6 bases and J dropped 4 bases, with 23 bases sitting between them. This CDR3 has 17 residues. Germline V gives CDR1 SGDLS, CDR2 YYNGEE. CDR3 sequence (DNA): TGTGCCAGCAAGGGTCCCGGGGTCCGCGTCAGGAATCAGCCCCAGCATTTT. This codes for CASKGPGVRVRNQPQHF.

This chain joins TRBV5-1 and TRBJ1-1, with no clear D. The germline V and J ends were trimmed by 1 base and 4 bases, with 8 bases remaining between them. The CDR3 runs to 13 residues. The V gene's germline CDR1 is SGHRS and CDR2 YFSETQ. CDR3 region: CASSLQVITEAFF. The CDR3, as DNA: TGCGCCAGCAGCTTGCAGGTAATCACTGAAGCTTTCTTT. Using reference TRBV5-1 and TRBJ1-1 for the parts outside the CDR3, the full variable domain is KAGVTQTPRYLIKTRGQQVTLSCSPISGHRSVSWYQQTPGQGLQFLFEYFSETQRNKGNFPGRFSGRQFSNSRSEMNVSTLELGDSALYLCASSLQVITEAFFGQGTRLTVV.

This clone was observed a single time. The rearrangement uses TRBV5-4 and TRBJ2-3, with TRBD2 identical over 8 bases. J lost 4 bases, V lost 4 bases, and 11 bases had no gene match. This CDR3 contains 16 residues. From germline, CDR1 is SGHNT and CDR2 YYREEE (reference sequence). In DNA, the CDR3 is TGTGCCAGCAGCGGCGTGACCGGGAGGGTGGCAGATACGCAGTATTTT. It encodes CASSGVTGRVADTQYF.

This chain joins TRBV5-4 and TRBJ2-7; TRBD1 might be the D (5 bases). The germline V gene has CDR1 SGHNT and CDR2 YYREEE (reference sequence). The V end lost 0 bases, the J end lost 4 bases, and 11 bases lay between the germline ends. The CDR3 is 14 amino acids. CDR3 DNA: TGTGCCAGCAGCTTGGCTCCAGGGTCTTACGAGCAGTACTTC. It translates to CASSLAPGSYEQYF.